The 2 T cell receptor beta chains in this list originate from one sample, sequenced in a study of blood T cells in healthy people across ages. The use of a sample-barcoded 5' primer and a J-beta primer mix characterized a second PCR of roughly 6 to 12 cycles. MiXCR, run by TCRdb on the 5' RACE reads, gives a single entry per CDR3 protein. Among about 580,000 distinct CDR3 sequences, 40% to 55% were seen once, and the ten largest hold 20% to 25%. Material: blood. These receptors were taken from a man aged 80 or over in good health.

The chain joins TRBV29-1 to TRBJ2-5, with 8 bases identical to TRBD1. Gene TRBJ2-7 matches the end of the DNA better, so the J call may be wrong. The length of the CDR3 is 13 residues. Germline V gene sequence: CDR1 SQVTM, CDR2 ANQGSEA. The CDR3 is CSATRAGGPEQYF. The CDR3 DNA reads as TGCAGCGCCACAAGGGCAGGGGGCCCCGAGCAGTACTTC.

The chain has TRBV7-2 and TRBJ2-7; D might be TRBD2 (6 bases). This CDR3 is 16 amino acids long. The germline V and J ends were trimmed by 0 bases and 0 bases, with 12 bases remaining between them. Germline V gives CDR1 SGHTA, CDR2 FQGNSA. CDR3 sequence: CASSLASGPSSYEQYF. CDR3 coding DNA: TGTGCCAGCAGCTTAGCTAGCGGCCCGAGCTCCTACGAGCAGTACTTC.